This T cell receptor beta chain was captured in a study of early T cells in non-severe SARS-CoV-2 infection. Study at large: Investigators sequenced bulk RNA drawn from unsorted whole blood, and chains remained unpaired. Overall study findings and caveats: The study's VDJdb matching favored anti-spike CD8 responses and missed private and CD4 specificities.

In this sample, this clonotype turned up a few times. Its antigen is currently unknown. Researchers tagged individual cDNA molecules with unique molecular identifiers. TCRdb ran MiXCR on the 5' RACE reads and lists one entry per CDR3 protein. Among some 64,000 distinct CDR3 sequences listed, less than 20% were seen once. V was trimmed by 6 bases and J by 4 bases, leaving 15 bases between them. The CDR3 has 14 amino acids. Looked up from germline, CDR1 is KGHSH and CDR2 is LQKENI. The chain joins TRBV18 to TRBJ1-1; the D gene is possibly TRBD1 (5 bases). The TCR originated in an adult who was a healthcare worker with PCR-confirmed SARS-CoV-2 infection or an uninfected control (not recorded which). The source was whole blood, collected at baseline. The CDR3 is CASSPRDQGTEAFF. The CDR3 nucleotides read TGTGCCAGCTCCCCCCGGGACCAGGGCACTGAAGCTTTCTTT.